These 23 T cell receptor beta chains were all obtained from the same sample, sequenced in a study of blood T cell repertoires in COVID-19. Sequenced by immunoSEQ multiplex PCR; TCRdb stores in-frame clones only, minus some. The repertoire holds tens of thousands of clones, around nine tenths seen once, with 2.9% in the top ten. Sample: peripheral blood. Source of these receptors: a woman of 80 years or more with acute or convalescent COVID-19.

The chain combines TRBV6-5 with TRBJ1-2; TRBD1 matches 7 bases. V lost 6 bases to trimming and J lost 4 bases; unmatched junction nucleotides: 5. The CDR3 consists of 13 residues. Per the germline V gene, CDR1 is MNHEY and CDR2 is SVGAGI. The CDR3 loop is CASRTGWLYGYTF. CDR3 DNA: TGTGCCAGCAGGACAGGGTGGCTCTATGGCTACACCTTC.

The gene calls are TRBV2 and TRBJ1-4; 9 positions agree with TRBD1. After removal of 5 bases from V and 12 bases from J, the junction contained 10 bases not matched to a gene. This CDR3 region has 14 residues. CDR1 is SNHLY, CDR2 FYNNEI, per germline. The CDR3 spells CASSLDRGPGELFF. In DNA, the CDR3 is TGTGCCAGCAGTCTGGACAGGGGACCCGGGGAACTGTTTTTT.

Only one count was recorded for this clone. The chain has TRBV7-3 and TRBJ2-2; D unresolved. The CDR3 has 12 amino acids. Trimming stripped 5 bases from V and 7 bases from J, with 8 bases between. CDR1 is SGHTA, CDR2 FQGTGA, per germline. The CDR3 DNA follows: TGTGCCAGCAGCCCCACCTACGGGGAGCTGTTTTTT. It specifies CASSPTYGELFF.

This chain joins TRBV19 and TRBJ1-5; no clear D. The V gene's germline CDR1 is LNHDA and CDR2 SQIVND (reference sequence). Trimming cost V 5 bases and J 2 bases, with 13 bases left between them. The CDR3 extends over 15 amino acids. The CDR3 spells CASSLGVLGNQPQHF. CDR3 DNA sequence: TGTGCCAGTAGTCTAGGCGTCTTGGGCAATCAGCCCCAGCATTTT.

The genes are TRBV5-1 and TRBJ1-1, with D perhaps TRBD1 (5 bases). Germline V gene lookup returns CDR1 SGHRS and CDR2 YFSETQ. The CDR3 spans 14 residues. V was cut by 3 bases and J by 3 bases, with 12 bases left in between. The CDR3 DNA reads TGCGCCAGCAGCTCCCAGGGATGGGACACTGAAGCTTTCTTT. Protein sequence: CASSSQGWDTEAFF.

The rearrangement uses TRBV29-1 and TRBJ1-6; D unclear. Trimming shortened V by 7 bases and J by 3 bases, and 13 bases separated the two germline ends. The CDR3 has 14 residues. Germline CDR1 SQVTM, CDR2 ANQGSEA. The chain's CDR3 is CSASEGVYNSPLHF. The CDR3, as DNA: TGCAGCGCCTCTGAGGGTGTCTATAATTCACCCCTCCACTTT.

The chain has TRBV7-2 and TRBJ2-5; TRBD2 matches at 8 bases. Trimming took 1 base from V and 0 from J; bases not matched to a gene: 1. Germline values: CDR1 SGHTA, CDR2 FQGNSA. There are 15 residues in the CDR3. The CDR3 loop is CASSLVSGNQETQYF. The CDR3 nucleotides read TGTGCCAGCAGCTTAGTTAGCGGGAACCAAGAGACCCAGTACTTC.

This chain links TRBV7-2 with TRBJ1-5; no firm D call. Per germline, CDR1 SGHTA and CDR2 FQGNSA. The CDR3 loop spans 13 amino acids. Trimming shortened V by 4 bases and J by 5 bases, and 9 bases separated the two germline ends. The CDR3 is CASSYDIDQPQHF. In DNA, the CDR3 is TGTGCCAGCAGCTACGACATAGATCAGCCCCAGCATTTT.

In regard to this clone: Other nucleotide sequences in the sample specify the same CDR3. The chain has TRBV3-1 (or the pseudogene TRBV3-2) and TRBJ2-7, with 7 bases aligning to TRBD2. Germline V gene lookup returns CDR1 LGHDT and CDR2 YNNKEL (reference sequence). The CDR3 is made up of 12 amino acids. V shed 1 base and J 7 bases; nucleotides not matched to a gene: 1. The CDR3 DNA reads TGTGCCAGCAGCCAAGGGGGAGGGGAGCAGTACTTC. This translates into CASSQGGGEQYF.

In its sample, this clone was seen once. The CDR3 DNA follows: TGTGCCAGCAGCAAAGCGGAAGGGGGAGATGAAAAACTGTTTTTT. Its translation: CASSKAEGGDEKLFF. The V call is TRBV21-1, the J call TRBJ1-4; no DNA check was done on the table's D call, TRBD1. TRBV21-1 constitutes a pseudogene. The CDR3 has 15 residues.

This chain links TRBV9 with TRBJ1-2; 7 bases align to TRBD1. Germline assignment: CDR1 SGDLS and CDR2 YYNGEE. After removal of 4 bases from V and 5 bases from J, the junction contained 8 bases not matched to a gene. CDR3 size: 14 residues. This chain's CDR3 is CASSPTGTEYGYTF. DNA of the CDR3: TGTGCCAGCAGCCCGACCGGGACAGAATATGGCTACACCTTC.

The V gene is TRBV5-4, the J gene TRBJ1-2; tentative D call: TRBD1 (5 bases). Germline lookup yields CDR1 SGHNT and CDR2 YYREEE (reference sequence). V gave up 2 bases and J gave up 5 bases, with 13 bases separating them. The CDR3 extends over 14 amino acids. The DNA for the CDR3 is TGTGCCAGCAGCTTTCGGCTAGGGGAATATGGCTACACCTTC. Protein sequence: CASSFRLGEYGYTF.

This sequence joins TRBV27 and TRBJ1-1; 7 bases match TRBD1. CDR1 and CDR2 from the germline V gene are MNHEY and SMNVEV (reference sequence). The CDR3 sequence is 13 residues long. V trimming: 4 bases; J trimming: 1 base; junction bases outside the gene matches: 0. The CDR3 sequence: CASSWTGNTEAFF. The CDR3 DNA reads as TGTGCCAGCAGTTGGACAGGGAACACTGAAGCTTTCTTT.

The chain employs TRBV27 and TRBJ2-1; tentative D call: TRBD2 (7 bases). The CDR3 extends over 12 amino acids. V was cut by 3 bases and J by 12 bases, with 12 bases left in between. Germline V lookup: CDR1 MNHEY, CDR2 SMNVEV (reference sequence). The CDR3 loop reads CASSFRGGLQFF. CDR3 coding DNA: TGTGCCAGCAGTTTTCGCGGGGGCTTGCAGTTCTTC.

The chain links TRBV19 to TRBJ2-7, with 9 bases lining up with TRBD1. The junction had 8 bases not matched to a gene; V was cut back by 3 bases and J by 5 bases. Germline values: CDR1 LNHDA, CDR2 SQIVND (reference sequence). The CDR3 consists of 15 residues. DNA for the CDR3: TGTGCCAGTAGTATTACGACAGGGGGTATCGACGAGCAGTACTTC. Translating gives CASSITTGGIDEQYF.

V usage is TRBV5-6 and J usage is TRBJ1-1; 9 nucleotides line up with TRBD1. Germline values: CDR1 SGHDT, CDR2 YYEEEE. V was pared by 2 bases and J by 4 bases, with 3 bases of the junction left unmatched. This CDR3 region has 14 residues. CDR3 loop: CASSLTGGGTEAFF. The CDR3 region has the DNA TGTGCCAGCAGCTTAACAGGGGGCGGCACTGAAGCTTTCTTT.

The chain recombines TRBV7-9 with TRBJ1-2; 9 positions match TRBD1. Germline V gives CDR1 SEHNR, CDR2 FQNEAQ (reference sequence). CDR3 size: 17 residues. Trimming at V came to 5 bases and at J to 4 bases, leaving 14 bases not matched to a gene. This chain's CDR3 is CASSPGQGRAYGYGYTF. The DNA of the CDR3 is TGTGCCAGCAGCCCCGGACAGGGGAGAGCCTACGGCTATGGCTACACCTTC. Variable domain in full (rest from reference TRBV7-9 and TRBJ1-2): DTGVSQNPRHKITKRGQNVTFRCDPISEHNRLYWYRQTLGQGPEFLTYFQNEAQLEKSRLLSDRFSAERPKGSFSTLEIQRTEQGDSAMYLCASSPGQGRAYGYGYTFGSGTRLTVV.

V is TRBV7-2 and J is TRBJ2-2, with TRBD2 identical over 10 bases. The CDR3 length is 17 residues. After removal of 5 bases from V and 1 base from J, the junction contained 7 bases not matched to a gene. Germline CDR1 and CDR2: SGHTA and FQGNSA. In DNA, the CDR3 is TGTGCCAGCAGCCTGCGGACTAGCGGCCGGAACACCGGGGAGCTGTTTTTT. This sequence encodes CASSLRTSGRNTGELFF. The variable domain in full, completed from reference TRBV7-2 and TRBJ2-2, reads GAGVSQSPSNKVTEKGKDVELRCDPISGHTALYWYRQSLGQGLEFLIYFQGNSAPDKSGLPSDRFSAERTGGSVSTLTIQRTQQEDSAVYLCASSLRTSGRNTGELFFGEGSRLTVL.

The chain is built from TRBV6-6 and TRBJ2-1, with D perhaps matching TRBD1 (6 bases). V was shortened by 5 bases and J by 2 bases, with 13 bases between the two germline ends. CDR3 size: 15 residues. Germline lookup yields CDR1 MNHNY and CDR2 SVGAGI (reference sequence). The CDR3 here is CASSPDSMTYNEQFF. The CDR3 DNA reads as TGTGCCAGCAGTCCGGACAGCATGACCTACAATGAGCAGTTCTTC.

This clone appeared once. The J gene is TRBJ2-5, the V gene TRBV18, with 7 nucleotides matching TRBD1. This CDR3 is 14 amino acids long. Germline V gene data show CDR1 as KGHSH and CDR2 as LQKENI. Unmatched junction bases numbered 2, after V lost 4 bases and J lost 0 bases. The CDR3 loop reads CASSRGQDQETQYF. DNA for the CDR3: TGTGCCAGCTCACGAGGACAGGACCAAGAGACCCAGTACTTC.

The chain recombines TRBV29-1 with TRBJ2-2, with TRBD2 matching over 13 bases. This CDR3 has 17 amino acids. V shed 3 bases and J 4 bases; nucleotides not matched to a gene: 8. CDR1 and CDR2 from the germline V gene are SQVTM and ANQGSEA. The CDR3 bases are TGCAGCGTTGAGGGGATACGGACTAGCGGGAGCACCGGGGAGCTGTTTTTT. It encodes CSVEGIRTSGSTGELFF.

CDR3 residues: CATSDRTAGSYNEQFF. CDR3 DNA: TGTGCCACCAGTGACCGTACAGCGGGCTCCTACAATGAGCAGTTCTTC. The V and J genes are TRBV24-1 and TRBJ2-1; D is perhaps TRBD2 (6 bases). Deletions cut 4 bases from V and 0 bases from J, with 12 bases between. CDR1 is KGHDR and CDR2 is SFDVKD in the germline V gene. The CDR3 covers 16 residues.

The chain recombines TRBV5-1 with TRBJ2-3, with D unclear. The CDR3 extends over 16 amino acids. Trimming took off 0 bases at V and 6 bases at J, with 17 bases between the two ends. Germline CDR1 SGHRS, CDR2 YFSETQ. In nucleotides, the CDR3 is TGCGCCAGCAGCTTGGGCGTCCTACCCTCCACGGATACGCAGTATTTT. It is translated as CASSLGVLPSTDTQYF. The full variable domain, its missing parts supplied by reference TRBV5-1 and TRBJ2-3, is KAGVTQTPRYLIKTRGQQVTLSCSPISGHRSVSWYQQTPGQGLQFLFEYFSETQRNKGNFPGRFSGRQFSNSRSEMNVSTLELGDSALYLCASSLGVLPSTDTQYFGPGTRLTVL.